This T cell receptor (beta chain) was captured by sequencing in a study of neurological immune-mediated disorders. A single run covered 15-18 subjects with over 200 million TCR-beta sequences. TCRdb re-analysed the 5' RACE reads in MiXCR, keeping a single row per CDR3 protein. There are over 15,000 distinct CDR3 sequences in the sample; around 11% occur only once, and under 30% lies in the top ten. Germline V gives CDR1 SGHVS, CDR2 FQNEAQ. The CDR3 is 17 residues long. V lost 5 bases to trimming and J lost 6 bases; unmatched junction nucleotides: 16. The sequencing sample was made of CD8+ T cells from blood. The sequence was collected from a woman in her forties or fifties in good health. V usage is TRBV7-8 and J usage is TRBJ2-7; TRBD1 matches 10 bases. This CDR3 reads CASSHKGVGQGFVEQYF. For the CDR3, the DNA is TGTGCCAGCAGCCATAAGGGGGTGGGACAGGGGTTCGTCGAGCAGTACTTC.